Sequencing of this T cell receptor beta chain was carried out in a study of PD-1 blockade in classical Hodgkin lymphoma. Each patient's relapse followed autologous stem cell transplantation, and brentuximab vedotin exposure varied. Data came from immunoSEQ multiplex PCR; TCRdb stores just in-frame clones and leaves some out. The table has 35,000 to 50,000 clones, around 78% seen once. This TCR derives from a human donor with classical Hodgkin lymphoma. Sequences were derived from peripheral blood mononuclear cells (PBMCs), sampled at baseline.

The CDR3 region is CASSYQGGLPSGANVLTF. The CDR3 nucleotides are TGTGCCAGCAGTTATCAGGGGGGTCTCCCCTCTGGGGCCAACGTCCTGACTTTC. The chain joins TRBV28 to TRBJ2-6; D might be TRBD1 (7 bases). The V gene's germline CDR1 is MDHEN and CDR2 SYDVKM. The CDR3 sequence is 18 residues long. The V end was cut by 4 bases, the J end by 0 bases, with 16 bases between. Full variable domain (rest looked up from reference TRBV28 and TRBJ2-6): DVKVTQSSRYLVKRTGEKVFLECVQDMDHENMFWYRQDPGLGLRLIYFSYDVKMKEKGDIPEGYSVSREKKERFSLILESASTNQTSMYLCASSYQGGLPSGANVLTFGAGSRLTVL.